The T cell receptor beta chain under discussion was sequenced for a study of blood T cell repertoires in COVID-19. At the level of the study: Samples representing acute and convalescent COVID-19 were sourced from the United States, Italy and Spain. T cells, B-cell-depleted T cells, or PBMCs provided the cDNA or gDNA that served as material.

This CDR3 has 14 amino acids. V was shortened by 2 bases and J by 1 base, with 9 bases between the two germline ends. Germline V gene data show CDR1 as SGHRS and CDR2 as YFSETQ. Methods used by the authors: For nucleated cells, counts were estimated from reference gene primer amplification. The method was immunoSEQ multiplex PCR; TCRdb's version includes in-frame clones alone and lacks a portion of them. V and J calls and clone size are as listed in that table; D and trimming were resolved from the DNA. The top ten hold roughly 2.9% of the sample, which has about 180,000 clones, approximately 88% seen once.

The sequence was collected from a woman aged 60-75 years with acute or convalescent COVID-19. Input material: peripheral blood. The chain uses TRBV5-1 and TRBJ1-1; TRBD1 is a possible D gene (6 bases). CDR3 bases: TGCGCCAGCAGCTTATCACAGGGGAACACTGAAGCTTTCTTT. Amino acids: CASSLSQGNTEAFF.